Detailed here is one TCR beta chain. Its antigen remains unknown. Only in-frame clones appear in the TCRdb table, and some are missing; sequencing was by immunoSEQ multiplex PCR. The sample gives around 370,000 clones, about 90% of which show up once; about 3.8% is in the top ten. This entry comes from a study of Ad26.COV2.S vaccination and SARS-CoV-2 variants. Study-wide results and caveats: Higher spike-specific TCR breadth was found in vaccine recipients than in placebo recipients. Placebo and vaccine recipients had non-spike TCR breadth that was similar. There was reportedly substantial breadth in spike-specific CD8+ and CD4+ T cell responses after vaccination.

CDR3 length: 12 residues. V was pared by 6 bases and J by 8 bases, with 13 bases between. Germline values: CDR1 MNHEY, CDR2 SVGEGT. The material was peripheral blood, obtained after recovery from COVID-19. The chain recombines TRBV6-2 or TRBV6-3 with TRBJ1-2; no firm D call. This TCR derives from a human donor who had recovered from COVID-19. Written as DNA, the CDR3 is TGTGCCAGCAGCGTGGACCGGAGAGGCTACACCTTC. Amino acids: CASSVDRRGYTF.